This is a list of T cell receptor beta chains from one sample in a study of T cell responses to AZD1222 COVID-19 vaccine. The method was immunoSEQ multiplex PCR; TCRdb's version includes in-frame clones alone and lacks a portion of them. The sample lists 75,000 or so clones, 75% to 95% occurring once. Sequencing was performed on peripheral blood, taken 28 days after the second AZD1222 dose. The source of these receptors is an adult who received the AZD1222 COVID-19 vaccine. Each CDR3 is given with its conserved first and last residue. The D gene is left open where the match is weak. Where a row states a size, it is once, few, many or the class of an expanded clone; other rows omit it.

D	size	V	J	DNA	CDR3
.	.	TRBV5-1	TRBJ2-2	TGCGCCAGCAGCTTCGGCCGGGACACCGGGGAGCTGTTTTTT	CASSFGRDTGELFF
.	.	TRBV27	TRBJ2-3	TGTGCCAGCAGTCGTTCACCGTCCGGCACAGATACGCAGTATTTT	CASSRSPSGTDTQYF
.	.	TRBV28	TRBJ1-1	TGTGCCAGCAGGGAGAACACTGAAGCTTTCTTT	CASRENTEAFF
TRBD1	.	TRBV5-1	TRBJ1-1	TGCGCCAGCCAGGACAGGGGTGACACTGAAGCTTTCTTT	CASQDRGDTEAFF
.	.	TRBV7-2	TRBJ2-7	TGTGCCAGCAGCCTAACCACTAGCATCCTCGGGCCCGAGCAGTACTTC	CASSLTTSILGPEQYF
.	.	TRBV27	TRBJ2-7	TGTGCCAGCAGACCTTACAGGGATCCATTCTACGAGCAGTACTTC	CASRPYRDPFYEQYF
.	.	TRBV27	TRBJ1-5	TGTGCCAGCAGTTTTACAGGGAATAGCAATCAGCCCCAGCATTTT	CASSFTGNSNQPQHF
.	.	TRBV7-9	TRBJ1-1	TGTGCCAGCAGCTCAAAACTAGGCAGGGGGAACACTGAAGCTTTCTTT	CASSSKLGRGNTEAFF
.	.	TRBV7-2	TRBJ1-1	TGTGCCAGCAGCTTAGACGGTTCGGGGAACACTGAAGCTTTCTTT	CASSLDGSGNTEAFF
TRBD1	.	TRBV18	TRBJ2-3	TGTGCCAGCTCCTCGAGTCAGGGGGAAACAGATACGCAGTATTTT	CASSSSQGETDTQYF
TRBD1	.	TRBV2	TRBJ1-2	TGTGCCAGCAGTACGGACAGGGGGCCTGGAAGGCACACCTTC	CASSTDRGPGRHTF
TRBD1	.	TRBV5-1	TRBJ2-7	TGCGCCAGCAGCTTGGCGACAGGGGGAGCGGACGAGCAGTACTTC	CASSLATGGADEQYF
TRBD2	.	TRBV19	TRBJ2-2	TGTGCCAGTAGTATAAAGCGGGAGGTTCGGGGGACCGGGGAGCTGTTTTTT	CASSIKREVRGTGELFF
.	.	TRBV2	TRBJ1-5	TGTGCCAGCAGTGGAAGGGGGAGGGAGCCCCAGCATTTT	CASSGRGREPQHF
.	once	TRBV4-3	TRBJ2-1	TGCGCCAGCAGCCAAGATCGCGGCGTGAGGGGCCGTATGGACAATGAGCAGTTCTTC	CASSQDRGVRGRMDNEQFF
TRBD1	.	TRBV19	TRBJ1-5	TGTGCCAGTAGTCCGGACAGGGACCAGCCCCAGCATTTT	CASSPDRDQPQHF
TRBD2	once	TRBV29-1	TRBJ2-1	TGCAGCATCAGATTAGCGGGAGCCTACAATGAGCAGTTCTTC	CSIRLAGAYNEQFF
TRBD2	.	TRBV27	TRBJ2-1	TGTGCCAGCAGTCCCTACGCCCCGGGACTAGCGGGATCCCCCCTATACAATGAGCAGTTCTTC	CASSPYAPGLAGSPLYNEQFF
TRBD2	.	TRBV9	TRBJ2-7	TGTGCCAGCAGCGGAGGACTAGCGGGAGTCGAGCAGTACTTC	CASSGGLAGVEQYF
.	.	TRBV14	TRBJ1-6	TGTGCCAGCAGCCAAGATGGGGCCCCCTCTGTGCCCCTCCACTTT	CASSQDGAPSVPLHF
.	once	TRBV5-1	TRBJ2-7	TGCGCCAGCAGCTTGGGTTTCGGGACCCCCAGCGAGCAGTACTTC	CASSLGFGTPSEQYF
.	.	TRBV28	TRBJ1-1	TGTGCCAGCAGTTTAAGTCAGGGCTTGGCTGAAGCTTTCTTT	CASSLSQGLAEAFF
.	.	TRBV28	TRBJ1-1	TGTGCCAGCAGCCAGAGGGCAGCGGCTGAAGCTTTCTTT	CASSQRAAAEAFF
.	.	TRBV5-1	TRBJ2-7	TGCGCCAGCTCCCCCGGGCCTTTTACCTCCTACGAGCAGTACTTC	CASSPGPFTSYEQYF
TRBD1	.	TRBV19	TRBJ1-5	TGTGCCAGTAGTGCGGAGACAGGGGTTCAGCCCCAGCATTTT	CASSAETGVQPQHF
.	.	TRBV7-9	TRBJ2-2	TGTGCCAGCAGCTCCGTCCGGGGACCCGGGGAGCTGTTTTTT	CASSSVRGPGELFF
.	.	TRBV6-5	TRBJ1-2	TGTGCCAGCAGTTTCCGACGACACGCAGCTAACTATGGCTACACCTTC	CASSFRRHAANYGYTF
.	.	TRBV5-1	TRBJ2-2	TGCGCCAGCACTCCCGTGACGGGAGACACCGGGGAGCTGTTTTTT	CASTPVTGDTGELFF
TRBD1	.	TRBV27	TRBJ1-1	TGTGCCAGCATCGGGACAGGGATGAACACTGAAGCTTTCTTT	CASIGTGMNTEAFF
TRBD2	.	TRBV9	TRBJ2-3	TGTGCCAGCAGCGTATCTAGCGGAAGGGCAGATACGCAGTATTTT	CASSVSSGRADTQYF
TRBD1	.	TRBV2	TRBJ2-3	TGTGCCAGCAGTGCGGGGGACAGGGGGCGCACAGATACGCAGTATTTT	CASSAGDRGRTDTQYF
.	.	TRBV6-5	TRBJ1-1	TGTGCCAGCAGTTACTTACAGGGCCTTGAAGCTTTCTTT	CASSYLQGLEAFF
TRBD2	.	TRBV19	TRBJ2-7	TGTGCCAGTAGTGCAAGTGGACTAGCGGAATACGAGCAGTACTTC	CASSASGLAEYEQYF
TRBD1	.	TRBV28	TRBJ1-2	TGTGCCACCCCGGGACAGCTTTATGGCTACACCTTC	CATPGQLYGYTF
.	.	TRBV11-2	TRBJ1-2	TGTGCCAGCAGCTTAATGAGGGACGGCTACACCTTC	CASSLMRDGYTF
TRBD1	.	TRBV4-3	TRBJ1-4	TGCGCCAGCAGCCAAGATATGACAGGGTGGACTAATGAAAAACTGTTTTTT	CASSQDMTGWTNEKLFF
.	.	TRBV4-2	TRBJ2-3	TGTGCCAGCAGCCTGACCCCCGGGGGCACAGATACGCAGTATTTT	CASSLTPGGTDTQYF